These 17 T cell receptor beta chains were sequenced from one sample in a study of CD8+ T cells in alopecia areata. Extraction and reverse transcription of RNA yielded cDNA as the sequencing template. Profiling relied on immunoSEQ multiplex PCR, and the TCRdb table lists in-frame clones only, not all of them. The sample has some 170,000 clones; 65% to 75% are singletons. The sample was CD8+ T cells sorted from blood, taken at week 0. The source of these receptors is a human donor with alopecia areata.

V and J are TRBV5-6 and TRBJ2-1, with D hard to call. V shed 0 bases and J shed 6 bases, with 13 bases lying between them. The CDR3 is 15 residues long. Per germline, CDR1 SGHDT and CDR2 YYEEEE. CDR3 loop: CASSLGARPTNEQFF. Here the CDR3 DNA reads TGTGCCAGCAGCTTGGGTGCGCGCCCCACCAATGAGCAGTTCTTC.

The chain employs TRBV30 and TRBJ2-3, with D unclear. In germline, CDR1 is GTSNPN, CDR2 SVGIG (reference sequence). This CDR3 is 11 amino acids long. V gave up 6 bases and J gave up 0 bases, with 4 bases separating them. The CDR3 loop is CACTSTDTQYF. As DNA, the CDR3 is TGTGCCTGTACGAGCACAGATACGCAGTATTTT. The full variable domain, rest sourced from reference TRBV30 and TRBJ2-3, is SQTIHQWPATLVQPVGSPLSLECTVEGTSNPNLYWYRQAAGRGLQLLFYSVGIGQISSEVPQNLSASRPQDRQFILSSKKLLLSDSGFYLCACTSTDTQYFGPGTRLTVL.

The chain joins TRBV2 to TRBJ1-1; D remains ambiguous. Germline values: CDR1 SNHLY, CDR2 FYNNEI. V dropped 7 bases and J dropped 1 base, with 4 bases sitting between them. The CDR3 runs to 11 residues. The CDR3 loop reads CASKANTEAFF. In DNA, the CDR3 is TGTGCCAGCAAGGCGAACACTGAAGCTTTCTTT.

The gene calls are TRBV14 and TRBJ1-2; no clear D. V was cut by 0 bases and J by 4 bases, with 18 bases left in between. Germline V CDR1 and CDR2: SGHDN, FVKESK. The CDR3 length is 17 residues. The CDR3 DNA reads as TGTGCCAGCAGCCAAGATCCCAATGGTAGATACTCCTATGGCTACACCTTC. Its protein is CASSQDPNGRYSYGYTF.

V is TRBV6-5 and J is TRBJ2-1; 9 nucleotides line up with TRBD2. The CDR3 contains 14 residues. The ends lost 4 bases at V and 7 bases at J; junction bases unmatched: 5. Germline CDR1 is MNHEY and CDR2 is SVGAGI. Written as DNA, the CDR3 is TGTGCCAGCAGTTCAGTGACTAGCGGAAATGAGCAGTTCTTC. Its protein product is CASSSVTSGNEQFF.

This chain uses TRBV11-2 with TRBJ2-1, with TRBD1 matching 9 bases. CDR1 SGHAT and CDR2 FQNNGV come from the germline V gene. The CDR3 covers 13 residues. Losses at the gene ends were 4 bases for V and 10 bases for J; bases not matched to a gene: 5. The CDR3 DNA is TGTGCCAGCAGCTGGGACAGGGTAGGGGAGCAGTTCTTC. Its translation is CASSWDRVGEQFF.

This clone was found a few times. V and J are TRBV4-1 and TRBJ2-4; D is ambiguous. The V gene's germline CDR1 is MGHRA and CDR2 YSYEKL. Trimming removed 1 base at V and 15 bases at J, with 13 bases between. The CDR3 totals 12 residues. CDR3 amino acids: CASSQGGGLTYF. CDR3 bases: TGCGCCAGCAGCCAAGGTGGCGGCCTGACGTACTTC.

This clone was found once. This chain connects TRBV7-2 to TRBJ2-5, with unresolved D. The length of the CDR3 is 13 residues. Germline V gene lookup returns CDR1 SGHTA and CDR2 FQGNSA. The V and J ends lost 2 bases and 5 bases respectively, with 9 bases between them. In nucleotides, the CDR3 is TGTGCCAGCAGCTTAAATGGTCGGGAGACCCAGTACTTC. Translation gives CASSLNGRETQYF.

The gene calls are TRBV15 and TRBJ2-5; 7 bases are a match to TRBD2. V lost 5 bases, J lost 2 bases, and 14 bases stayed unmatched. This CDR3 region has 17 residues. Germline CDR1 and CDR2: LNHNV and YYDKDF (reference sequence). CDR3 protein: CATSDGTTSSQQETQYF. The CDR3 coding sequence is TGTGCCACCAGCGACGGTACGACTAGCAGCCAGCAAGAGACCCAGTACTTC.

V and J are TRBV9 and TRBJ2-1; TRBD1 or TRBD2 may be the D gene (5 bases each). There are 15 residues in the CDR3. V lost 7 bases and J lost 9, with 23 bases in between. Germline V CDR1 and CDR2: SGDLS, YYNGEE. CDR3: CASGDPRSHPGEQFF. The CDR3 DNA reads TGTGCCAGCGGGGACCCGAGGTCCCATCCGGGTGAGCAGTTCTTC.

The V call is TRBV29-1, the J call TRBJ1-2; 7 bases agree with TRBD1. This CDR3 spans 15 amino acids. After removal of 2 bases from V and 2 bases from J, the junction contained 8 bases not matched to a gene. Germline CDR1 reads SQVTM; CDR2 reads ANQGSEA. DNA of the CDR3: TGCAGCGTTGAATCAGGGACAGCCGGAAACTATGGCTACACCTTC. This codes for CSVESGTAGNYGYTF.

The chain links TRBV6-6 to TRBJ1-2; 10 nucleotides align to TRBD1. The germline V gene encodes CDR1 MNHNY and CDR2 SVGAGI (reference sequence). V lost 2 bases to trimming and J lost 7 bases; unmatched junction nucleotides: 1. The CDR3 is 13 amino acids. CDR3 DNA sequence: TGTGCCAGCAGTTACGGGACAGGGGTTGGCTACACCTTC. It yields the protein CASSYGTGVGYTF.

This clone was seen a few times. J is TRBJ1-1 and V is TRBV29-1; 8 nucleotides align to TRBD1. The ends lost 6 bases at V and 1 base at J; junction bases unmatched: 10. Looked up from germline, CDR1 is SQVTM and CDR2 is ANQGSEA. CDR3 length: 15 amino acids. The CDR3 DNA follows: TGCAGCGTGAGAATGAGGGACAGGAGGAACACTGAAGCTTTCTTT. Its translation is CSVRMRDRRNTEAFF.

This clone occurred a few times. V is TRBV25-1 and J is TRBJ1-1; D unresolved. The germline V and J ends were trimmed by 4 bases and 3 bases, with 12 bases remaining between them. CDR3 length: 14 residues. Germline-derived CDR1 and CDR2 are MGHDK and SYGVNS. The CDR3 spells CASSGRVLDTEAFF. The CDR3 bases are TGTGCCAGCAGTGGGAGGGTTTTGGACACTGAAGCTTTCTTT.

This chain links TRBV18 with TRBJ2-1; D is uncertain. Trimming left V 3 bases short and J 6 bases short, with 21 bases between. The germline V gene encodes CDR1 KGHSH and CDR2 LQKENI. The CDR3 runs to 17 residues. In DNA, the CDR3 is TGTGCCAGCTCACCTGGGCCTCGCCTCTATTTCCCCAATGAGCAGTTCTTC. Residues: CASSPGPRLYFPNEQFF.

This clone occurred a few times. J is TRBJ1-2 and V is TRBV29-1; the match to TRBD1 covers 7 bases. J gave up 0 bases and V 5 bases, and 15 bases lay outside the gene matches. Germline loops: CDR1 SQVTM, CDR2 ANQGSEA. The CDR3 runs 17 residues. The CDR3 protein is CSVKDRSGPQANYGYTF. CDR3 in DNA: TGCAGCGTTAAGGACAGGTCGGGGCCACAAGCTAACTATGGCTACACCTTC. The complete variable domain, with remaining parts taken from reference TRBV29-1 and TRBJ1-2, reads SAVISQKPSRDICQRGTSLTIQCQVDSQVTMMFWYRQQPGQSLTLIATANQGSEATYESGFVIDKFPISRPNLTFSTLTVSNMSPEDSSIYLCSVKDRSGPQANYGYTFGSGTRLTVV.

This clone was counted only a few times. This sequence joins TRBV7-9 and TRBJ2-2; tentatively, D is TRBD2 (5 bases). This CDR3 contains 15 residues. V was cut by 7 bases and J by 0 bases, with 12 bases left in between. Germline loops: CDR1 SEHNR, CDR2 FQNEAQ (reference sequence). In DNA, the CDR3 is TGTGCCAGCATGGCCGAGAGGGCGAACACCGGGGAGCTGTTTTTT. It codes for CASMAERANTGELFF.